Described below is a single TCR beta chain sequence and its context. The CDR3 runs 13 residues. In germline, CDR1 is MNHEY, CDR2 SVGAGI. The V gene lost 7 bases and the J gene lost 0 bases, with 7 bases spanning the gap. These data are taken from a study of blood T cell repertoires in COVID-19. About the study: Nucleic acid was either cDNA or gDNA, and it came from T cells, B-cell-depleted T cells, or PBMCs.

In Seattle, patients joined the study during active infection and were tracked longitudinally. Per the authors' pipeline: Amplification from reference gene primers served as the basis for estimated nucleated cell counts. Profiling relied on immunoSEQ multiplex PCR, and the TCRdb table lists in-frame clones only, not all of them. For V, J and clone size, that table is used; D and trimming come from the DNA. Of over 150,000 clones listed, about 80% were seen once; the top ten hold roughly an eighth. This rearrangement joins TRBV6-5 to TRBJ1-3, with D perhaps matching TRBD1 (6 bases). Sequenced sample: peripheral blood. This clonotype was obtained from a woman aged 55 to 70 with COVID-19, enrolled during active disease. The chain's CDR3 is CASIGGSGNTIYF. Here the CDR3 DNA reads TGTGCCAGCATAGGGGGCTCTGGAAACACCATATATTTT.